One sample yielded the 9 T cell receptor beta chains listed below, sequenced in a study of T cells in Graves' hyperthyroidism and ophthalmopathy (dated by TCRdb to about 2019). Libraries came from multiplex PCR. The sequencer listed for this sample is Illumina HiSeq 2000. The TCR beta CDR3 regions were amplified from the RNA transcripts. The TCR CDR3 was subjected to a first round of RT-PCR using the HTBI primer set and the Qiagen OneStep RT-PCR kit. TCRdb ran its own pipeline on the public reads, namely fastp trimming at Q25 and MiXCR clone calling, and kept in-frame beta chains. For every CDR3 protein sequence, its rows merge into one entry that carries the most common genes and DNA. The sample records roughly 500,000 distinct CDR3 sequences, over 45% of which are singletons. The ten most abundant clones make up around 47% of the sample. Sequencing was carried out using peripheral blood or thyroid tissue (not recorded which). These receptor sequences come from an adult woman with Graves' disease, either hyperthyroidism or ophthalmopathy (not recorded which).

This chain connects TRBV10-1 to TRBJ1-1, with D possibly being TRBD1 (6 bases). The V end lost 5 bases, the J end lost 1 base, and 11 bases lay between the germline ends. Germline V gene sequence: CDR1 WNHNN, CDR2 SYGVQD (reference sequence). This CDR3 has 14 residues. As DNA, the CDR3 is TGCGCCAGCAGTACGGGGGGACAGAACACTGAAGCTTTCTTT. It specifies CASSTGGQNTEAFF.

There are many counts of this clonotype. The DNA for the CDR3 is TGTGCCAGCAGCGAAAAGGCAGGAGGGAACACTGAAGCTTTCTTT. This sequence encodes CASSEKAGGNTEAFF. V gene TRBV9 combines with J gene TRBJ1-1; D remains unclear. Trimming pared 3 bases from V and 1 base from J, leaving 13 bases between. The CDR3 extends over 15 amino acids. CDR1 is SGDLS, CDR2 YYNGEE, per germline.

This clonotype was recorded at least ten times. Relative to the germline gene, one junction end is altered; a read error may explain this. The chain employs TRBV7-9 and TRBJ1-1; weak D call: TRBD1 (5 bases). CDR3 size: 12 residues. The germline V gene encodes CDR1 SEHNR and CDR2 FQNEAQ (reference sequence). The CDR3 DNA reads TGCGCCAGCAGCCCGGGGGGCACTGAAGCTTTCTTT. Its translation is CASSPGGTEAFF.

This clonotype was recorded a few times. V and J are TRBV29-1 and TRBJ2-7; 8 nucleotides match TRBD1. This CDR3 contains 14 residues. J was trimmed by 4 bases and V by 4 bases; bases with no gene match: 9. The germline gives CDR1 SQVTM, CDR2 ANQGSEA. CDR3: CSVATGGTVYEQYF. CDR3 nucleotides: TGCAGCGTTGCAACAGGGGGAACAGTGTACGAGCAGTACTTC.

V gene TRBV6-6 combines with J gene TRBJ1-3; the D is unclear. Trimming stripped 8 bases from V and 8 bases from J, with 19 bases between. In germline, CDR1 is MNHNY, CDR2 SVGAGI (reference sequence). The CDR3 consists of 14 residues. CDR3 protein: CASQTASYGYTIYF. The CDR3 DNA reads TGTGCCAGCCAAACAGCTTCCTATGGCTACACCATATATTTT.

The genes are TRBV20-1 and TRBJ1-2, with 11 nucleotides matching TRBD1. With V trimmed by 7 bases and J by 6 bases, 10 bases remained unmatched. CDR3 length equals 14 residues. Per the germline V gene, CDR1 is DFQATT and CDR2 is SNEGSKA (reference sequence). The DNA for the CDR3 is TGCAGTGTGGCGCCGGGACAGGGGGACGATGGCTACACCTTC. Its protein is CSVAPGQGDDGYTF.

The sample holds many counts of this clonotype. The gene calls are TRBV2 and TRBJ1-1; D unclear. The CDR3 is made up of 15 amino acids. From germline, CDR1 is SNHLY and CDR2 FYNNEI. Trimming took off 3 bases at V and 4 bases at J, with 15 bases between the two ends. CDR3 coding DNA: TGTGCCAGCAGTGAGGGGAGGGTTGATATCACTGAAGCTTTCTTT. It codes for CASSEGRVDITEAFF.

V is TRBV7-9 and J is TRBJ1-2; TRBD1 is a possible D gene (5 bases). V lost 4 bases, J lost 6 bases, and 6 bases lay in between. The CDR3 has 11 amino acids. The germline V gene encodes CDR1 SEHNR and CDR2 FQNEAQ (reference sequence). The CDR3 DNA sequence: TGTGCCAGCAGCTGGGACGATGGCTACACCTTC. Translated, it gives CASSWDDGYTF.

The CDR3 DNA sequence: TGTGCCAGTACAATCGGCCTCATGGGCTACACCTTC. It translates to CASTIGLMGYTF. This chain uses TRBV19 with TRBJ1-2; no clear D. This CDR3 comprises 12 residues. Germline V gene sequence: CDR1 LNHDA, CDR2 SQIVND (reference sequence). Trimming left V 7 bases short and J 8 bases short, with 14 bases between.